Listed here are 2 T cell receptor beta chains from one sample, sequenced in a study of T-cell reconstitution after alpha-beta-depleted transplantation in children (dated by TCRdb to 2016 to 2018). The meaning of the sample's treatment or condition label: allogeneic hematopoietic cell transplantation with graft depleted of TCRalphabeta T cells and CD19 B cells. Library preparation employed PCR. Reads for this sample came from an Illumina HiSeq 2500. To normalize quantification of the TCRbeta repertoire, the TCR libraries were built with molecular barcoding that relied on unique molecular identifiers. Starting from the raw public reads, TCRdb applied fastp trimming at Q25, assembled clones with MiXCR and retained in-frame beta chains. A single entry per CDR3 protein holds the most common genes and DNA from its merged rows. This sample lists roughly 500,000 distinct CDR3 sequences; 8% to 11% were detected once. The ten largest make up around 2% of the sample.

The material was PBMCs, obtained before TCRalphabeta/CD19-depleted stem cell transplant. These receptors were collected from a child younger than 10 with inherited bone marrow failure, due to receive a stem cell transplant.

This clonotype was found many times. The chain recombines TRBV12-3 or TRBV12-4 with TRBJ2-7; possibly TRBD1 or TRBD2 for D (5 bases each). Trimming removed 1 base from V and 0 bases from J, with 10 bases in between. The CDR3 extends over 15 amino acids. The CDR3, as DNA: TGTGCCAGCAGTTTAGGGGACCTCGGCTCCTACGAGCAGTACTTC. Translation: CASSLGDLGSYEQYF.

This clonotype has only a few counts. The chain links TRBV12-3 or TRBV12-4 to TRBJ2-7; 11 positions agree with TRBD2. The CDR3 extends over 16 amino acids. The J segment lost 3 bases and the V segment lost 3 bases, leaving 7 bases of the junction unmatched. The CDR3 DNA reads TGTGCCAGCAGTTTCGGGACTAGCGGCAATCTCTACGAGCAGTACTTC. This gives the protein CASSFGTSGNLYEQYF.